These 12 T cell receptor beta chains were all obtained from the same sample, sequenced in a study of graft-versus-host responses after intestinal transplantation. Libraries were prepared by immunoSEQ multiplex PCR; TCRdb keeps only in-frame clonotypes and omits some of them. Of almost 70,000 clones listed, more than 90% are singletons. This specimen was bone marrow, taken 700 to 850 days after intestinal transplantation. The receptor source for this set is a human patient who received an intestinal transplant, so some T cells may come from the graft donor.

The J gene is TRBJ2-5, the V gene TRBV13, with 7 positions matching TRBD1. J was trimmed by 2 bases and V by 4 bases; bases with no gene match: 1. Per the germline V gene, CDR1 is PRHDT and CDR2 is FYEKMQ (reference sequence). The CDR3 covers 13 residues. CDR3 nucleotides: TGTGCCAGCAGCTGGGGACAGCAAGAGACCCAGTACTTC. This sequence encodes CASSWGQQETQYF.

The V call is TRBV4-1, the J call TRBJ1-2, with 10 bases identical to TRBD1. V lost 6 bases, J lost 9 bases, and 16 bases stayed unmatched. The CDR3 is 16 residues long. Looked up from germline, CDR1 is MGHRA and CDR2 is YSYEKL. CDR3 residues: CASSRPTGGSSSSYTF. In nucleotides, the CDR3 is TGCGCCAGCAGTCGCCCGACAGGGGGCAGCAGTTCTAGCTACACCTTC.

This clone was found once. Germline and junction disagree at one end, which may indicate a read error. V and J are TRBV6-5 and TRBJ2-7, with D hard to call. CDR1 is MNHEY and CDR2 is SVGAGI in the germline V gene. This CDR3 is built from 9 residues. The CDR3 bases are TGTGCCAGCAGTGAAGTTCTCCTCTTC. It is translated as CASSEVLLF.

This sequence joins TRBV6-6 and TRBJ2-1; TRBD2 is a possible D gene (6 bases). CDR1 MNHNY and CDR2 SVGAGI come from the germline V gene (reference sequence). The CDR3 has 13 amino acids. V lost 2 bases to trimming and J lost 9 bases, with 11 bases between them. Written as DNA, the CDR3 is TGTGCCAGCAGTTACCCCCCCGGGGGTGAGCAGTTCTTC. It encodes CASSYPPGGEQFF.

The J gene is TRBJ1-5, the V gene TRBV15; no definite D call. Germline-derived CDR1 and CDR2 are LNHNV and YYDKDF (reference sequence). The V end was cut by 1 base, the J end by 2 bases, with 6 bases between. The CDR3 runs to 14 residues. CDR3 amino acids: CATSRGEGNQPQHF. The CDR3, as DNA: TGTGCCACCAGCAGAGGGGAGGGCAATCAGCCCCAGCATTTT.

V gene TRBV11-2 combines with J gene TRBJ2-3, with D possibly matching TRBD2 (7 bases). This CDR3 comprises 15 residues. Trimming left V 5 bases short and J 5 bases short, with 17 bases between. In germline, CDR1 is SGHAT, CDR2 FQNNGV. The CDR3 protein is CASSPTEGGRDTQYF. As DNA, the CDR3 is TGTGCCAGCAGCCCAACCGAGGGGGGGCGAGATACGCAGTATTTT.

The chain links TRBV6-6 to TRBJ2-7; D remains unclear. The CDR3 runs 11 residues. Trimming shortened V by 5 bases and J by 4 bases, and 6 bases separated the two germline ends. Germline V gene sequence: CDR1 MNHNY, CDR2 SVGAGI (reference sequence). The CDR3 region has the DNA TGTGCCAGCAGTGACCTATACGAGCAGTACTTC. Amino acids: CASSDLYEQYF.

The chain recombines TRBV12-1 with TRBJ2-5; the table's D gene call, TRBD1, was not cross checked with the DNA. TRBV12-1 is noted as a pseudogene. This CDR3 region has 15 residues. The CDR3 DNA sequence: TGTGCCAGCAGCCGCAAGACGACAGGACAAGAGACCCAGTACTTC. It yields the protein CASSRKTTGQETQYF.

The chain recombines TRBV27 with TRBJ2-1, with 9 bases aligning to TRBD1. CDR1 is MNHEY, CDR2 SMNVEV, per germline (reference sequence). The CDR3 has 15 residues. V shed 2 bases and J 8 bases; nucleotides not matched to a gene: 7. The chain's CDR3 is CASSLGGQGSHEQFF. For the CDR3, the DNA is TGTGCCAGCAGTTTAGGGGGACAGGGATCCCATGAGCAGTTCTTC.

The chain uses TRBV9 and TRBJ2-7; 7 bases agree with TRBD1. V lost 2 bases and J lost 2; bases outside the gene matches: 4. Germline values: CDR1 SGDLS, CDR2 YYNGEE. This CDR3 is built from 14 residues. In DNA form, the CDR3 reads TGTGCCAGCAGCGTGACAGGGAACACCTACGAGCAGTACTTC. It yields the protein CASSVTGNTYEQYF.

This CDR3 is CASSQDGLAGHNEQFF. CDR3 bases: TGTGCCAGCAGCCAAGATGGACTAGCGGGTCACAATGAGCAGTTCTTC. The gene calls are TRBV4-2 and TRBJ2-1; 11 nucleotides line up with TRBD2. The CDR3 sequence is 16 residues long. Trimming at V came to 0 bases and at J to 5 bases, leaving 3 bases not matched to a gene. The germline V gene encodes CDR1 LGHNA and CDR2 YNFKEQ.

This chain links TRBV6-5 with TRBJ2-4; a weak D match, TRBD1 (5 bases). The V gene lost 5 bases and the J gene lost 0 bases, with 11 bases spanning the gap. CDR3 length: 15 residues. Germline lookup yields CDR1 MNHEY and CDR2 SVGAGI. For the CDR3, the DNA is TGTGCCAGCAGTCCAACAGGAGTAGCCAAAAACATTCAGTACTTC. This translates into CASSPTGVAKNIQYF.